This TCR beta chain originates from a study of T cell responses to AZD1222 COVID-19 vaccine. Study overall: Second-dose intervals of approximately 4 or approximately 12 weeks were pooled.

General study results and limits: Mapped onto spike, vaccine-associated CD4 TCRs spanned it and were dominant at 160-218 and 743-854. The donor group comprised mostly white British people and more females; the analysis possibly underestimated clonal diversity.

Concerning this clone itself: Antigen: not known.

Clones were sequenced by immunoSEQ multiplex PCR, and TCRdb holds only the in-frame ones, with some missing. The table includes roughly 140,000 clones, around nine tenths detected once. From germline, CDR1 is LGHNA and CDR2 YSLEER. Unmatched junction bases numbered 3, after V lost 0 bases and J lost 3 bases. The CDR3 totals 15 residues. Specimen: peripheral blood, collected on day 0 of AZD1222 vaccination. The V gene is TRBV4-3, the J gene TRBJ2-7; 9 bases are a match to TRBD1. The TCR originated in an adult in good health. CDR3 in DNA: TGCGCCAGCAGCCAAGATTGGGACAGGGACTACGAGCAGTACTTC. This translates into CASSQDWDRDYEQYF.